These T cell receptor beta chains were read from a single sample in a study of cytomegalovirus exposure and HLA in healthy donors. Data came from immunoSEQ multiplex PCR; TCRdb stores just in-frame clones and leaves some out. The sample includes about 180,000 clones, around four fifths seen only once; the top ten take around 1.5%. The sample was PBMCs. The source of these receptors is a man aged 18 to 29 in good health and CMV-seronegative. The CDR3 runs from the conserved cysteine through the conserved F or W. A D gene is named only where the DNA matches it firmly.

d_call j_call v_call cdr3_nt cdr3_aa
- TRBJ2-5 TRBV7-2 TGTGCCAGCAGCTTAGCGGGGCCAGCAGAGACCCAGTACTTC CASSLAGPAETQYF
TRBD1 TRBJ2-7 TRBV9 TGTGCCAGCAGCTTAGGACAGGGGTCCCACGAGCAGTACTTC CASSLGQGSHEQYF
TRBD1 TRBJ2-7 TRBV4-1 TGCGCCAGCAGCCAAGCAGCAGGACAGGGGGTCTACGAGCAGTACTTC CASSQAAGQGVYEQYF
- TRBJ2-1 TRBV7-9 TGTGCCACGGGGGGCGGAATGGATGAGCAGTTCTTC CATGGGMDEQFF
- TRBJ2-5 TRBV29-1 TGCAGCGCCGATGTCGGACTGTCACAAGAGACCCAGTACTTC CSADVGLSQETQYF
TRBD1 TRBJ1-6 TRBV5-8 TGTGCCAGCAGCTACGGACACCGGGACAGGGGGAATTCACCCCTCCACTTT CASSYGHRDRGNSPLHF
- TRBJ1-4 TRBV6-6 TGTGCCAGCCACCCTCGAGGCCAAAGGCGTGAAAAACTGTTTTTT CASHPRGQRREKLFF
TRBD1 TRBJ1-1 TRBV7-6 TGTGCCAGCAGCTTAGGGGTGACAGGGCCGCTGAACACTGAAGCTTTCTTT CASSLGVTGPLNTEAFF
- TRBJ1-2 TRBV7-2 TGTGCCAGCAGCTTAGCGCTCTCGGACACAAACTATGGCTACACCTTC CASSLALSDTNYGYTF
TRBD2 TRBJ2-7 TRBV6-5 TGTGCCAGCAGTCAGACTAGCGGGATAAACGAGCAGTACTTC CASSQTSGINEQYF
- TRBJ2-5 TRBV9 TGTGCCAGCAGCGTAGCTGGGGGGGGCGCGTTAGAGACCCAGTACTTC CASSVAGGGALETQYF